This T cell receptor (beta chain) appears in the sequencing data of a study of T cells in Graves' hyperthyroidism and ophthalmopathy. Study-level points and caveats: The model foresaw ophthalmopathy a median roughly 6.6 months prior to onset.

The CDR3 loop spans 16 amino acids. Trimming at V came to 3 bases and at J to 2 bases, leaving 6 bases not matched to a gene. Looked up from germline, CDR1 is SEHNR and CDR2 is FQNEAQ (reference sequence). Amplification yielded TCR beta CDR3 regions, with RNA transcripts as the source. TCR CDR3 underwent first-round RT-PCR with the HTBI primer set. TCRdb independently ran MiXCR on the multiplex PCR reads; one entry per CDR3 protein. The sample yields hundreds of thousands of distinct CDR3 sequences, 45% seen once. This clonotype was detected only a few times. Its antigen is unknown. The chain carries TRBV7-9 and TRBJ1-2; 10 bases line up with TRBD1. This clonotype was sampled from an adult man with Graves' disease, either hyperthyroidism or ophthalmopathy (not recorded which). The sequenced sample consisted of peripheral blood or thyroid tissue (not recorded which). Written as DNA, the CDR3 is TGTGCCAGCAGCTTGCCGGGACAGGGGACGAACTATGGCTACACCTTC. This encodes CASSLPGQGTNYGYTF.